A single T cell receptor (beta chain) is shown here with its context. Seattle's cohort entered during active infection and was followed longitudinally. This entry comes from a study of blood T cell repertoires in COVID-19. Study at large: The samples span acute and convalescent COVID-19 from the United States, Italy and Spain. From T cells, B-cell-depleted T cells, or PBMCs came the material, which was cDNA or gDNA.

The authors' processing: Amplifying reference gene primers gave estimates of nucleated cell counts. Here immunoSEQ multiplex PCR was the method, and the copy in TCRdb shows in-frame clones only, minus some. The V and J calls and clone size were taken over from that table, and D and trimming were inferred from the DNA. The sample lists about 250,000 clones; more than 70% were seen once. The length of the CDR3 is 16 residues. Germline loops: CDR1 SGHDT, CDR2 YYEEEE. V was clipped by 2 bases and J by 4 bases, with 18 bases between them. Sequencing input: peripheral blood. The TCR sequence derives from a woman in her 30s with COVID-19, enrolled during active disease. V usage is TRBV5-6 and J usage is TRBJ2-5, with TRBD2 as a possible D gene (6 bases). For the CDR3, the DNA is TGTGCCAGCAGCTTTTCTCTTCGGGGGAGAAGAGAGACCCAGTACTTC. Encoded protein: CASSFSLRGRRETQYF.